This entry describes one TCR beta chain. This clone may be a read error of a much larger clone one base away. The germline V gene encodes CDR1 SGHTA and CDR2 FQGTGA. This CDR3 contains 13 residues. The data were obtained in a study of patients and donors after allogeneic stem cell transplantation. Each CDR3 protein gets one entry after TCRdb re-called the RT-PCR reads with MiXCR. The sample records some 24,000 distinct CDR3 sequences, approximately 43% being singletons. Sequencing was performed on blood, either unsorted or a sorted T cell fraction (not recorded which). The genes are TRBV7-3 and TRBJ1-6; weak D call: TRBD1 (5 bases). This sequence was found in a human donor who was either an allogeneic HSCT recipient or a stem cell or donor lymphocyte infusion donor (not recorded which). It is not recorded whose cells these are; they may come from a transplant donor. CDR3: CAGSSGLYSPLHF. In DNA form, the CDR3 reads TGTGCCGGCAGCTCGGGGCTGTATTCACCCCTCCACTTT. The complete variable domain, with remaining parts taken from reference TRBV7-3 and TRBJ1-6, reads GAGVSQTPSNKVTEKGKYVELRCDPISGHTALYWYRQSLGQGPEFLIYFQGTGAADDSGLPNDRFFAVRPEGSVSTLKIQRTERGDSAVYLCAGSSGLYSPLHFGNGTRLTVT.